Listed here are 16 T cell receptor beta chains from one sample, sequenced in a study of a mutant IDH1 vaccine in newly diagnosed glioma. The time point: week 47, end of study. In every dose of vaccine, 300 ug of mutant IDH1 20-mer peptide was given alongside topical imiquimod. The data were produced by immunoSEQ multiplex PCR, yet TCRdb's version contains in-frame clones alone and is incomplete. This sample carries some 38,000 clones, roughly 71% of them seen once, and the ten largest clones take about 9.6%. These TCRs are of unknown antigen specificity. The material was PBMCs, obtained from a glioma patient whose treatment included an IDH1 peptide vaccine. These receptors originate from a man aged 35 to 55 with glioma.

The chain carries TRBV7-6 and TRBJ2-3; D is possibly TRBD2 (6 bases). Germline CDR1 and CDR2: SGHVS and FNYEAQ. The V end lost 1 base, the J end lost 3 bases, and 11 bases lay between the germline ends. The length of the CDR3 is 15 residues. The CDR3 DNA reads TGTGCCAGCAGCTTAGGCGGGATGTTGACAGATACGCAGTATTTT. Translated: CASSLGGMLTDTQYF.

This clone has more than one count but fewer than ten. Other DNA sequences in this sample translate to the same CDR3. The chain is built from TRBV6-5 and TRBJ2-7; 7 nucleotides agree with TRBD1. V lost 6 bases to trimming and J lost 3 bases; unmatched junction nucleotides: 5. The length of the CDR3 is 13 residues. Germline loops: CDR1 MNHEY, CDR2 SVGAGI. CDR3 region: CASRLRDSYEQYF. The CDR3 bases are TGTGCCAGCAGACTCCGGGACAGCTACGAGCAGTACTTC.

This clone was seen only a few times. The gene calls are TRBV18 and TRBJ1-1; 7 positions agree with TRBD1. CDR1 is KGHSH, CDR2 LQKENI, per germline. Trimming removed 6 bases from V and 1 base from J; junction bases left unmatched: 5. There are 14 residues in the CDR3. The CDR3 spells CASSRDSKNTEAFF. The CDR3 coding sequence is TGTGCCAGCTCTCGGGACAGTAAGAACACTGAAGCTTTCTTT.

The rearrangement uses TRBV10-2 and TRBJ2-3; TRBD2 agrees at 14 bases. Germline V gives CDR1 WSHSY, CDR2 SAAADI. Germline trimming cut 5 bases from V and 0 bases from J; bases unmatched to any gene: 7. The CDR3 covers 18 residues. The CDR3 DNA is TGCGCCAGCAGTCAAGGGACTAGCGGGAGTAGTAGCACAGATACGCAGTATTTT. Protein sequence: CASSQGTSGSSSTDTQYF.

This chain joins TRBV27 and TRBJ2-7; D gene unclear. V lost 4 bases and J 0 bases, leaving 7 bases between the germline ends. The CDR3 spans 13 residues. CDR1 and CDR2 from the germline V gene are MNHEY and SMNVEV (reference sequence). CDR3 sequence (DNA): TGTGCCAGCAGTTCCCCGCTCTCCTACGAGCAGTACTTC. Encoded protein: CASSSPLSYEQYF.

In its sample, this clone was seen a few times. The V and J genes are TRBV7-2 and TRBJ2-2, with unresolved D. V lost 4 bases and J 4 bases, leaving 10 bases between the germline ends. The CDR3 contains 14 residues. Germline V gene lookup returns CDR1 SGHTA and CDR2 FQGNSA. CDR3 nucleotide sequence: TGTGCCAGCAGCTCCCTGCCGACCACCGGGGAGCTGTTTTTT. Translating it yields CASSSLPTTGELFF.

This clone was seen only once. The chain combines TRBV4-3 with TRBJ1-2; D is uncertain. The CDR3 is 13 amino acids. Trimming took 4 bases from V and 6 from J, leaving 12 bases between them. Looked up from germline, CDR1 is LGHNA and CDR2 is YSLEER. The chain's CDR3 is CASSRGMADGYTF. CDR3 DNA: TGCGCCAGCAGCCGAGGGATGGCGGATGGCTACACCTTC.

The chain uses TRBV30 and TRBJ1-3, with TRBD1 matching over 9 bases. Trimming at V came to 3 bases and at J to 2 bases, leaving 11 bases not matched to a gene. Looked up from germline, CDR1 is GTSNPN and CDR2 is SVGIG (reference sequence). The CDR3 is 17 amino acids. The CDR3 is CAWRGTSQGATGNTIYF. CDR3 nucleotides: TGTGCCTGGAGGGGGACCTCACAGGGGGCGACTGGAAACACCATATATTTT.

The chain has TRBV7-6 and TRBJ2-7, with 8 nucleotides matching TRBD2. The junction had 1 base not matched to a gene; V was cut back by 5 bases and J by 4 bases. CDR3 length: 12 residues. Germline CDR1 and CDR2: SGHVS and FNYEAQ. The CDR3 sequence: CASSPGGYEQYF. CDR3 nucleotides: TGTGCCAGCAGCCCGGGGGGGTACGAGCAGTACTTC.

The chain carries TRBV5-1 and TRBJ2-2, with 11 bases that match TRBD2. Germline V gene lookup returns CDR1 SGHRS and CDR2 YFSETQ. The CDR3 consists of 16 residues. V lost 7 bases, J lost 4 bases, and 9 bases stayed unmatched. The CDR3: CASASMTSGATGELFF. DNA for the CDR3: TGCGCCAGCGCCTCCATGACTAGCGGGGCCACCGGGGAGCTGTTTTTT.

The J gene is TRBJ1-1, the V gene TRBV2; the match to TRBD1 covers 9 bases. This CDR3 contains 12 residues. CDR1 and CDR2 from the germline V gene are SNHLY and FYNNEI. V dropped 11 bases and J dropped 6; count of bases not matched to a gene: 7. The CDR3 DNA sequence: TGTGCCTGTAGACAGGGGGAGGCTGAAGCTTTCTTT. This translates into CACRQGEAEAFF.

This clone showed up just once. CDR3: CASSSGFATNEKLFF. CDR3 DNA: TGTGCCAGCAGCTCCGGATTTGCAACTAATGAAAAACTGTTTTTT. The chain is built from TRBV11-2 and TRBJ1-4; D is undetermined. This CDR3 spans 15 amino acids. The V end lost 4 bases, the J end lost 0 bases, and 9 bases lay between the germline ends. Germline V gene data show CDR1 as SGHAT and CDR2 as FQNNGV.

The chain combines TRBV5-6 with TRBJ2-3; 8 nucleotides match TRBD1. In germline, CDR1 is SGHDT, CDR2 YYEEEE. Trimming removed 3 bases from V and 4 bases from J; junction bases left unmatched: 13. The CDR3 is 17 amino acids. The CDR3, as DNA: TGTGCCAGCAGCTCACTGAGGAAGGACAGGGTTTCAGATACGCAGTATTTT. Translating gives CASSSLRKDRVSDTQYF.

This chain uses TRBV7-2 with TRBJ1-5; D is uncertain. V was shortened by 5 bases and J by 7 bases, with 12 bases between the two germline ends. The CDR3 is 13 residues long. CDR1 is SGHTA, CDR2 FQGNSA, per germline. CDR3 residues: CASSPRVGQPQHF. In DNA, the CDR3 is TGTGCCAGCAGCCCACGGGTGGGCCAGCCCCAGCATTTT.

The chain couples TRBV6-5 to TRBJ2-5, with D perhaps matching TRBD1 or TRBD2 (6 bases each). The V gene's germline CDR1 is MNHEY and CDR2 SVGAGI. Trimming removed 6 bases from V and 4 bases from J, with 9 bases in between. The CDR3 is 12 amino acids. CDR3 amino acids: CASRGGGETQYF. CDR3 bases: TGTGCCAGCAGGGGGGGCGGAGAGACCCAGTACTTC.

As for this clone: Since the CDR3 does not end with the conserved phenylalanine or tryptophan, this likely comes from a read error. The V call is TRBV5-4, the J call TRBJ2-7; possible D gene TRBD1, 6 bases. V shed 2 bases and J shed 2 bases, with 8 bases lying between them. The CDR3 consists of 13 residues. Germline V lookup: CDR1 SGHNT, CDR2 YYREEE (reference sequence). CDR3 coding DNA: TGTGCCAGCAGCTTTGCAGGGGCCTACGAGCAGTACCTC. It encodes CASSFAGAYEQYL.